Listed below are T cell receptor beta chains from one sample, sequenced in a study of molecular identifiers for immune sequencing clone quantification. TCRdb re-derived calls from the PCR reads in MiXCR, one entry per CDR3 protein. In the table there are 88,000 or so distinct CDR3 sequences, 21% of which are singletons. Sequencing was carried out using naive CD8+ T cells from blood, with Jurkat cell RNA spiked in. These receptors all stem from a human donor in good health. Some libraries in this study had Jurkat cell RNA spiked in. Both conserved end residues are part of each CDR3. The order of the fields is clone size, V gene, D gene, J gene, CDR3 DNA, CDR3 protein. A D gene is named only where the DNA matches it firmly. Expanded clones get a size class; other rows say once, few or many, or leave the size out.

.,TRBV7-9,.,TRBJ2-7,TGTGCCAGCAGGGGCGAGCAGGACGAGCAGTACTTC,CASRGEQDEQYF
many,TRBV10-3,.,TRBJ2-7,TGTGCCATCAGCGAAACAGGCTACGAGCAGTACTTC,CAISETGYEQYF
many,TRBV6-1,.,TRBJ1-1,TGTGCCAGCAGTCCAAGTTTCGGCTATGAAGCTTTCTTT,CASSPSFGYEAFF
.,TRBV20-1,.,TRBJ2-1,TGCAGTGCCACCCCCCGCCAGGACAGAGTTTACAATGAGCAGTTCTTC,CSATPRQDRVYNEQFF
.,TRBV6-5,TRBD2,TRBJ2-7,TGTGCCAGCAGCGACCGACCCGGGACTAGCGGCCTATTTGGGGACGAGCAGTACTTC,CASSDRPGTSGLFGDEQYF
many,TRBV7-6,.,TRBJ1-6,TGTGCCAGCAGCTTAGTCGATTCACCCCTCCACTTT,CASSLVDSPLHF
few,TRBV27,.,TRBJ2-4,TGTGCCAGCAGTTTATCAAGGTCCGGAGACATTCAGTACTTC,CASSLSRSGDIQYF
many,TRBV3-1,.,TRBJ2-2,TGTGCCAGCAGCGTTAACACCGGGGAGCTGTTTTTT,CASSVNTGELFF
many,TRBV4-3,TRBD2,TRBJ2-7,TGCGCCAGCAGTTACGACAGCGGGGGGGTTTACGAGCAGTACTTC,CASSYDSGGVYEQYF
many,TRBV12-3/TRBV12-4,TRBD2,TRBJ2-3,TGTGCCAGCAGTTTCCCCTGGACTAGCGGGGGGGCATATACGCAGTATTTT,CASSFPWTSGGAYTQYF
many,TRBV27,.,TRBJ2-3,TGTGCCAGCAGTTTAGGTTCAGGGAGCACAGATACGCAGTATTTT,CASSLGSGSTDTQYF